These 2 T cell receptor beta chains share one sample of origin, sequenced in a study of blood T cell repertoires in COVID-19. Sequenced by immunoSEQ multiplex PCR; TCRdb stores in-frame clones only, minus some. The data hold under 45,000 clones, with around 86% observed a single time. The source material was peripheral blood. These receptors were collected from a middle-aged man with active COVID-19.

The genes are TRBV5-1 and TRBJ2-1; 13 positions agree with TRBD2. V shed 3 bases, J shed 3 bases, and the junction held 12 bases outside the gene matches. This CDR3 has 19 amino acids. Germline CDR1 and CDR2: SGHRS and YFSETQ. This chain's CDR3 is CASSYGLAGESAFYNEQFF. Here the CDR3 DNA reads TGCGCCAGCAGCTACGGACTAGCGGGGGAATCGGCGTTCTACAATGAGCAGTTCTTC.

The rearrangement links TRBV30 to TRBJ2-7, with 7 bases lining up with TRBD1. V was clipped by 0 bases and J by 6 bases; unmatched bases: 5. CDR1 is GTSNPN, CDR2 SVGIG, per germline (reference sequence). This CDR3 is 13 amino acids long. The CDR3 DNA follows: TGTGCCTGGAGTGTACAGAGGGGGCTCGAGCAGTACTTC. It codes for CAWSVQRGLEQYF.